This T cell receptor beta chain was recorded in a study of blood T cell repertoires in COVID-19. Trimming at V came to 1 base and at J to 3 bases, leaving 2 bases not matched to a gene. The CDR3 covers 15 residues. CDR1 is SEHNR, CDR2 FQNEAQ, per germline (reference sequence). Here immunoSEQ multiplex PCR was the method, and the copy in TCRdb shows in-frame clones only, minus some. The sample consists of hundreds of thousands of clones, under 90% of them appearing once. The clonotype originates from a woman aged 25 to 39 with COVID-19, enrolled during active disease. Sample: peripheral blood. The chain combines TRBV7-9 with TRBJ2-5; 10 bases line up with TRBD1. The CDR3 DNA reads TGTGCCAGCAGCTTAGTTGGGACAGGGGAAGAGACCCAGTACTTC. The encoded protein is CASSLVGTGEETQYF. Using reference TRBV7-9 and TRBJ2-5 for the parts outside the CDR3, the full variable domain is DTGVSQNPRHKITKRGQNVTFRCDPISEHNRLYWYRQTLGQGPEFLTYFQNEAQLEKSRLLSDRFSAERPKGSFSTLEIQRTEQGDSAMYLCASSLVGTGEETQYFGPGTRLLVL.